The clone carrying this T cell receptor beta chain was seen more than once but under ten times. As yet, its antigen is unknown. The TCR beta cDNA libraries carried unique molecular identifiers. TCRdb reprocessed the PCR reads with MiXCR, giving one entry per CDR3 protein. This sample yields about 540,000 distinct CDR3 sequences, of which around a third are seen a single time; about 6% belongs to the top ten. These data belong to a study of post-analysis software for immune sequencing data. There are 11 residues in the CDR3. V was clipped by 7 bases and J by 9 bases, with 10 bases between them. Study conclusions and caveats: Multiple sclerosis was associated with a significant reduction in normalized Chao1 diversity relative to controls. In patients, about five TRBV segments were more frequent than in controls, with TRBV5-6, TRBV5-1 and TRBV20-1 among them.

The sample consisted of blood. The rearrangement uses TRBV12-3 or TRBV12-4 and TRBJ2-1; TRBD1 might be the D (5 bases). The TCR sequence derives from a girl aged 2 to 17 with multiple sclerosis. As DNA, the CDR3 is TGTGCCAGCACAAGGGGCGGTGAGCAGTTCTTC. This sequence encodes CASTRGGEQFF.